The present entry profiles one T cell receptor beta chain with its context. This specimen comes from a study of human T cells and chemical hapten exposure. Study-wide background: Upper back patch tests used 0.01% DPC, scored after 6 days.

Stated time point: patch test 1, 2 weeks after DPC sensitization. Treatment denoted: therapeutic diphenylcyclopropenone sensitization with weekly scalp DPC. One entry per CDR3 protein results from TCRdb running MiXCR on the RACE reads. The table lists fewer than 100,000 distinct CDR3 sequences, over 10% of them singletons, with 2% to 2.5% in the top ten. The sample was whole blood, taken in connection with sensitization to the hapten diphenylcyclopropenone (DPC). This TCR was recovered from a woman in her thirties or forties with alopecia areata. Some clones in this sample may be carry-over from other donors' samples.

The CDR3 here is CASSVGGRARQTQYF. DNA of the CDR3: TGTGCCAGCAGTGTTGGAGGGAGGGCCAGGCAGACCCAGTACTTC. This rearrangement joins TRBV2 to TRBJ2-5; 7 nucleotides match TRBD2. J lost 6 bases, V lost 4 bases, and 11 bases had no gene match. The CDR3 consists of 15 residues. CDR1 is SNHLY and CDR2 is FYNNEI in the germline V gene.